These 12 T cell receptor beta chains came from one sample sequenced in a study of shared clonotypes between healthy human individuals. Profiling relied on immunoSEQ multiplex PCR, and the TCRdb table lists in-frame clones only, not all of them. The sample has around 2.1 million clones, approximately 94% seen once. Sequencing input: naive CD4+ T cells sorted from blood. Subset: CD45RA+ positively selected. The receptors stem from a man aged 18 to 30 in good health.

This clone has only a few counts. The J gene is TRBJ2-5, the V gene TRBV5-5; TRBD1 aligns across 9 bases. The germline V gene has CDR1 SGHKS and CDR2 YYEKEE (reference sequence). J gave up 5 bases and V 0 bases, and 2 bases lay outside the gene matches. This CDR3 region has 14 residues. In DNA, the CDR3 is TGTGCCAGCAGCTTGGTCGGGACAGGGGAGACCCAGTACTTC. Translating gives CASSLVGTGETQYF. Supplemented by reference TRBV5-5 and TRBJ2-5, the full variable domain reads DAGVTQSPTHLIKTRGQQVTLRCSPISGHKSVSWYQQVLGQGPQFIFQYYEKEERGRGNFPDRFSARQFPNYSSELNVNALLLGDSALYLCASSLVGTGETQYFGPGTRLLVL.

This clone was seen a few times. In the same sample, other DNA sequences code for this CDR3. V gene TRBV5-1 combines with J gene TRBJ2-3; TRBD1 aligns across 7 bases. V lost 4 bases, J lost 0 bases, and 2 bases stayed unmatched. CDR3 length equals 14 residues. Germline V CDR1 and CDR2: SGHRS, YFSETQ. CDR3 sequence: CASSPGQSTDTQYF. CDR3 bases: TGCGCCAGCAGCCCGGGACAGAGCACAGATACGCAGTATTTT. Together with reference TRBV5-1 and TRBJ2-3, the CDR3 gives the full variable domain: KAGVTQTPRYLIKTRGQQVTLSCSPISGHRSVSWYQQTPGQGLQFLFEYFSETQRNKGNFPGRFSGRQFSNSRSEMNVSTLELGDSALYLCASSPGQSTDTQYFGPGTRLTVL.

Turning to this clone: The junction does not match germline at one end; this may be a read error. The chain uses TRBV28 and TRBJ2-1, with TRBD1 identical over 8 bases. This CDR3 region has 13 residues. Germline V gene lookup returns CDR1 MDHEN and CDR2 SYDVKM. The CDR3 loop is CASSHGQGSRYVF. The CDR3 bases are TGTGCCAGCAGCCACGGACAGGGATCACGTTACGTCTTC.

This chain's CDR3 is CAFAEGFNSPLHF. DNA for the CDR3: TGTGCCTTTGCAGAGGGTTTTAATTCACCCCTCCACTTT. The V call is TRBV10-3, the J call TRBJ1-6; D unresolved. Trimming took off 11 bases at V and 6 bases at J, with 14 bases between the two ends. The CDR3 extends over 13 amino acids. Looked up from germline, CDR1 is ENHRY and CDR2 is SYGVKD.

This clone occurred a few times. The genes are TRBV5-4 and TRBJ1-2, with TRBD1 matching 9 bases. The CDR3 contains 16 residues. Germline CDR1 is SGHNT and CDR2 is YYREEE (reference sequence). The trim removed 2 bases at V and 2 bases at J, leaving 7 bases unmatched. The CDR3 DNA follows: TGTGCCAGCAGCTTATCCGGGACAGGGAGAAACTATGGCTACACCTTC. It specifies CASSLSGTGRNYGYTF.

The genes are TRBV5-5 and TRBJ1-3; D possibly corresponds to TRBD1 (6 bases). This CDR3 contains 16 residues. Germline V gives CDR1 SGHKS, CDR2 YYEKEE (reference sequence). V shed 4 bases and J shed 0 bases, with 14 bases lying between them. The CDR3 nucleotides read TGTGCCAGCAGCCCGTATCGACAGGACTCTGGAAACACCATATATTTT. Residues: CASSPYRQDSGNTIYF.

The genes are TRBV5-1 and TRBJ1-1, with no clear D. Trimming removed 2 bases from V and 6 bases from J, with 17 bases in between. This CDR3 comprises 15 residues. CDR1 SGHRS and CDR2 YFSETQ come from the germline V gene. CDR3 protein: CASSFGPGLEAEAFF. CDR3 coding DNA: TGCGCCAGCAGCTTTGGTCCGGGATTAGAGGCTGAAGCTTTCTTT.

Of note for this clone: This sample includes further DNA sequences coding for the same CDR3. V usage is TRBV28 and J usage is TRBJ1-2; TRBD1 might be the D (5 bases). CDR1 MDHEN and CDR2 SYDVKM come from the germline V gene. The CDR3 extends over 13 amino acids. Trimming took off 6 bases at V and 0 bases at J, with 8 bases between the two ends. The CDR3 is CASRGGSNYGYTF. For the CDR3, the DNA is TGTGCCAGCAGGGGGGGGTCTAACTATGGCTACACCTTC.

As to this clone: The identical CDR3 is also encoded by other nucleotide sequences in the sample. This chain links TRBV18 with TRBJ1-5, with D perhaps TRBD1 (5 bases). The CDR3 sequence is 13 residues long. Germline assignment: CDR1 KGHSH and CDR2 LQKENI. V lost 4 bases and J lost 4, with 8 bases in between. The CDR3 region has the DNA TGTGCCAGCTCACTCGACAGAAATCAGCCCCAGCATTTT. This encodes CASSLDRNQPQHF.

V is TRBV30 and J is TRBJ1-2; the D is unclear. V lost 1 base and J 3 bases, leaving 15 bases between the germline ends. CDR1 is GTSNPN, CDR2 SVGIG, per germline (reference sequence). This CDR3 is 15 amino acids long. The CDR3 DNA follows: TGTGCCTGGAGTGAGAATAGTTTACGGTACTATGGCTACACCTTC. Its protein is CAWSENSLRYYGYTF.

The gene calls are TRBV6-6 and TRBJ2-5; D call uncertain. V lost 0 bases and J lost 1, with 12 bases in between. CDR1 is MNHNY, CDR2 SVGAGI, per germline (reference sequence). The length of the CDR3 is 16 residues. CDR3 in amino acids: CASSYSPYALQETQYF. Written as DNA, the CDR3 is TGTGCCAGCAGTTACTCGCCATATGCCCTCCAAGAGACCCAGTACTTC.

This CDR3 is CASSYSGTDSNQPQHF. CDR3 nucleotides: TGTGCCAGCAGTTACTCTGGGACAGATAGCAATCAGCCCCAGCATTTT. This chain connects TRBV6-6 to TRBJ1-5; TRBD1 matches at 7 bases. Germline V gene sequence: CDR1 MNHNY, CDR2 SVGAGI (reference sequence). The CDR3 has 16 residues. V gave up 0 bases and J gave up 0 bases; unmatched junction bases: 2.